The 6 T cell receptor beta chains listed next were all sequenced from one sample in a study of blood T cell repertoires in COVID-19. Assay: immunoSEQ multiplex PCR; the TCRdb copy retains only in-frame clones and omits some. The data hold roughly 240,000 clones, with around 90% observed a single time. Sequences were obtained from PBMCs or T cells enriched from blood (not recorded which). All receptors derive from a man between 50 and 59 years old who had been exposed to COVID-19.

The CDR3: CASSHGTSGRTPHYF. CDR3 nucleotides: TGTGCCAGCAGCCACGGGACTAGCGGGAGAACCCCTCACTACTTC. This chain joins TRBV3-1 (or the pseudogene TRBV3-2) and TRBJ2-4; 14 nucleotides line up with TRBD2. Germline V gene sequence: CDR1 LGHDT, CDR2 YNNKEL (reference sequence). V was pared by 3 bases and J by 16 bases, with 11 bases of the junction left unmatched. There are 15 residues in the CDR3.

The V and J genes are TRBV3-1 (or the pseudogene TRBV3-2) and TRBJ2-3; 7 bases fit TRBD1. The CDR3 is 16 residues long. Germline-derived CDR1 and CDR2 are LGHDT and YNNKEL (reference sequence). The trim removed 3 bases at V and 2 bases at J, leaving 8 bases unmatched. The CDR3 sequence is CASSQNRGRFTDTQYF. Written as DNA, the CDR3 is TGTGCCAGCAGCCAGAACAGGGGAAGATTCACAGATACGCAGTATTTT.

The chain employs TRBV19 and TRBJ2-5; 7 bases fit TRBD1. CDR3 length: 15 residues. The V segment lost 1 base and the J segment 3 bases; nucleotides outside the gene matches: 5. CDR1 is LNHDA, CDR2 SQIVND, per germline (reference sequence). CDR3 in amino acids: CASSIGWTGKETQYF. The CDR3 DNA reads as TGTGCCAGTAGTATAGGGTGGACAGGTAAAGAGACCCAGTACTTC.

The J gene is TRBJ2-5, the V gene TRBV27, with 9 bases aligning to TRBD2. Trimming cost V 5 bases and J 5 bases; bases outside gene matches: 9. The CDR3 has 15 amino acids. Per the germline V gene, CDR1 is MNHEY and CDR2 is SMNVEV (reference sequence). CDR3 amino acids: CASSLTGTSIETQYF. DNA of the CDR3: TGTGCCAGCAGTCTCACCGGGACTAGCATTGAGACCCAGTACTTC.

The V gene is TRBV7-2, the J gene TRBJ2-5; 8 nucleotides match TRBD2. Looked up from germline, CDR1 is SGHTA and CDR2 is FQGNSA. V was clipped by 4 bases and J by 5 bases; unmatched bases: 6. The CDR3 has 14 residues. CDR3 in amino acids: CASSSSTSVETQYF. The CDR3 nucleotides are TGTGCCAGCAGCTCGTCGACTAGCGTTGAGACCCAGTACTTC.

The V call is TRBV11-3, the J call TRBJ1-1; D is unclear. Trimming pared 5 bases from V and 8 bases from J, leaving 15 bases between. The CDR3 has 13 residues. CDR1 is SGHNT and CDR2 is YENEEA in the germline V gene. CDR3 protein: CASSRSIDYEAFF. The CDR3 region has the DNA TGTGCCAGCAGCCGCTCAATAGACTACGAAGCTTTCTTT. Filled out from reference TRBV11-3 and TRBJ1-1, the complete variable domain reads EAGVVQSPRYKIIEKKQPVAFWCNPISGHNTLYWYLQNLGQGPELLIRYENEEAVDDSQLPKDRFSAERLKGVDSTLKIQPAELGDSAVYLCASSRSIDYEAFFGQGTRLTVV.